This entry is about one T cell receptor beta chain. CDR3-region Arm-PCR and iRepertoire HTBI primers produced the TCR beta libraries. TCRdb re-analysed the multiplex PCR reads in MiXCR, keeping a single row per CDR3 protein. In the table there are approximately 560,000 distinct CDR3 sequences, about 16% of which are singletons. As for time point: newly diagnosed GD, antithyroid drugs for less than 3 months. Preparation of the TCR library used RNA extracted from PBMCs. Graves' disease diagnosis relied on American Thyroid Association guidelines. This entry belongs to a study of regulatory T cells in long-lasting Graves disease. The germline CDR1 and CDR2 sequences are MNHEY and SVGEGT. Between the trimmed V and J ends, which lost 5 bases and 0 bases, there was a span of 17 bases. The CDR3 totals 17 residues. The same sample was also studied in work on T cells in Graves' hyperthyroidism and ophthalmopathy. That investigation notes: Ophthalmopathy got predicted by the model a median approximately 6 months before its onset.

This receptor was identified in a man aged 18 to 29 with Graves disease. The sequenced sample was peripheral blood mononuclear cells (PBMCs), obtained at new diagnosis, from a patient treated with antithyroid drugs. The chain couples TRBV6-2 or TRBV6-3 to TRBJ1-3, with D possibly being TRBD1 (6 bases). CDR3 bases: TGTGCCAGCAGTCAGGACAGTCCAGTACACTCTGGAAACACCATATATTTT. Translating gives CASSQDSPVHSGNTIYF.